The present T cell receptor (beta chain) was sequenced within a study of shared clonotypes between healthy human individuals. Study overall: Researchers assigned three CD4 naive, three CD4 memory, two CD8 naive and one CD8 memory plate to each donor.

CDR3 length: 13 residues. Germline lookup yields CDR1 SGHVS and CDR2 FQNEAQ. The V and J ends lost 3 bases and 4 bases respectively, with 9 bases between them. Comment on this clone: What it binds is unknown.

For every subset, genomic DNA was evenly distributed across several immunoSEQ plates. Here immunoSEQ multiplex PCR was the method, and the copy in TCRdb shows in-frame clones only, minus some. The sample has 2 million to 2.5 million clones, 85% to 95% seen once. Division of CD4+ cells produced a CD45RA+ naive subset and a CD45RA-negative memory subset. Study-wide findings and caveats: The study found about 5% of naive CD4 clonotypes shared across a few donors.

The rearrangement links TRBV7-8 to TRBJ2-5, with D possibly TRBD2 on 5 matching bases. Sample: naive CD4+ T cells sorted from blood. Regarding subset: CD45RA+ positively selected. The origin of this receptor is a young man in good health. For the CDR3, the DNA is TGTGCCAGCAGCTTCGGGGTGGTAGAGACCCAGTACTTC. It translates to CASSFGVVETQYF.